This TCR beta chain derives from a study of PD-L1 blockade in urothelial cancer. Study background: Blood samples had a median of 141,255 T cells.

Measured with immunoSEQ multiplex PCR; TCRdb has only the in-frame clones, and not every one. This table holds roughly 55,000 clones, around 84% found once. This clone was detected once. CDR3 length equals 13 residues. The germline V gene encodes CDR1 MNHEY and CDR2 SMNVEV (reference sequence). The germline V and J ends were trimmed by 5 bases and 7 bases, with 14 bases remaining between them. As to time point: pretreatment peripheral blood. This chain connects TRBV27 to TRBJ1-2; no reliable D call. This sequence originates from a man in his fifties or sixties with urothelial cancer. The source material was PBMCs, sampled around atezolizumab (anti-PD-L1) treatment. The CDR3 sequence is CASSPRRAVGYTF. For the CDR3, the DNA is TGTGCCAGCAGTCCACGCCGCGCGGTTGGCTACACCTTC.